The 19 T cell receptor beta chains below come from one sample, sequenced in a study of vaccination and CD4 T cells after COVID-19. The treatment: approximately nine-day PBMC culture with coronavirus spike peptide pools or control peptides (ViraFEST assay). Researchers used the Oncomine TCR Beta short-read assay to sequence DNA from cultured CD4+ T cells. TCRdb re-called the PCR reads through MiXCR, storing one row per CDR3 protein. The sample lists fewer than 12,000 distinct CDR3 sequences; 40% to 55% were seen once. Their antigens are not known. The sequencing sample was made of CD4+ T cells from blood, cultured in vitro. These receptors came from a human donor who had recovered from COVID-19.

The chain combines TRBV3-1 with TRBJ2-2; a possible D gene is TRBD1 (6 bases). V dropped 1 base and J dropped 4 bases, with 16 bases sitting between them. This CDR3 is built from 17 residues. In germline, CDR1 is LGHDT, CDR2 YNNKEL (reference sequence). The CDR3 is CASSQGGLARGTGELFF. In nucleotides, the CDR3 is TGTGCCAGCAGCCAAGGGGGGCTAGCTCGAGGCACCGGGGAGCTGTTTTTT.

This clonotype came up a few times. The rearrangement links TRBV19 to TRBJ1-6; 10 bases agree with TRBD1. V lost 0 bases, J lost 3 bases, and 5 bases stayed unmatched. This CDR3 is built from 18 residues. Germline V gene sequence: CDR1 LNHDA, CDR2 SQIVND (reference sequence). The CDR3 here is CASSIEGTGAFYNSPLHF. CDR3 bases: TGTGCCAGTAGTATAGAAGGGACAGGGGCCTTCTATAATTCACCCCTCCACTTT.

The rearrangement uses TRBV9 and TRBJ2-7; TRBD1 agrees at 9 bases. Germline CDR1 reads SGDLS; CDR2 reads YYNGEE. V shed 3 bases and J 6 bases; nucleotides not matched to a gene: 7. The length of the CDR3 is 14 residues. The CDR3 sequence: CASSGGTGFAEQYF. The DNA of the CDR3 is TGTGCCAGCAGCGGCGGGACAGGGTTCGCCGAGCAGTACTTC. Variable domain in full (rest from reference TRBV9 and TRBJ2-7): DSGVTQTPKHLITATGQRVTLRCSPRSGDLSVYWYQQSLDQGLQFLIQYYNGEERAKGNILERFSAQQFPDLHSELNLSSLELGDSALYFCASSGGTGFAEQYFGPGTRLTVT.

The chain couples TRBV29-1 to TRBJ2-7; D call uncertain. The CDR3 covers 15 residues. The V and J ends lost 2 bases and 0 bases respectively, with 14 bases between them. Per the germline V gene, CDR1 is SQVTM and CDR2 is ANQGSEA. The DNA of the CDR3 is TGCAGCGTTGAATTGCCGAACTCGAGCTCCTACGAGCAGTACTTC. Amino acid sequence: CSVELPNSSSYEQYF.

The chain joins TRBV5-4 to TRBJ2-7; a possible D gene is TRBD1 (7 bases). Germline V gives CDR1 SGHNT, CDR2 YYREEE (reference sequence). This CDR3 region has 14 residues. V lost 4 bases to trimming and J lost 2 bases, with 13 bases between them. This CDR3 is CASSRGTAAYEQYF. CDR3 coding DNA: TGTGCCAGCAGCCGGGGGACAGCAGCCTACGAGCAGTACTTC.

The gene calls are TRBV7-2 and TRBJ2-4; 9 bases are shared with TRBD1. Germline CDR1 SGHTA, CDR2 FQGNSA. This CDR3 contains 14 residues. The trim removed 5 bases at V and 9 bases at J, leaving 8 bases unmatched. CDR3 coding DNA: TGTGCCAGCAGCGCCGGGACAGGGAACATCATTCAGTACTTC. Its protein is CASSAGTGNIIQYF. Looking up the rest from reference TRBV7-2 and TRBJ2-4 gives the full variable domain: GAGVSQSPSNKVTEKGKDVELRCDPISGHTALYWYRQSLGQGLEFLIYFQGNSAPDKSGLPSDRFSAERTGGSVSTLTIQRTQQEDSAVYLCASSAGTGNIIQYFGAGTRLSVL.

This clonotype has a handful of counts. The chain couples TRBV21-1 to TRBJ1-6; no DNA check was done on the table's D call, TRBD1. TRBV21-1 is noted as a pseudogene. The CDR3 is 18 amino acids. For the CDR3, the DNA is TGTGCCAGCAGCAAAGATGGAAGGGGGCGACGGCGGAATTCACCCCTCCACTTT. Protein product: CASSKDGRGRRRNSPLHF.

This chain links TRBV4-1 with TRBJ1-3; TRBD1 matches 9 bases. J gave up 4 bases and V 2 bases, and 6 bases lay outside the gene matches. The CDR3 sequence is 16 residues long. The germline CDR1 and CDR2 sequences are MGHRA and YSYEKL. The CDR3 nucleotides are TGCGCCAGCAGCCAACCCGGGACAGGGCGCGGAAACACCATATATTTT. It specifies CASSQPGTGRGNTIYF.

The V call is TRBV20-1, the J call TRBJ2-3; weak D call: TRBD2 (5 bases). This CDR3 region has 12 residues. Germline V lookup: CDR1 DFQATT, CDR2 SNEGSKA (reference sequence). V dropped 6 bases and J dropped 2 bases, with 9 bases sitting between them. CDR3: CSARTDTDTQYF. The CDR3 DNA follows: TGCAGTGCGCGGACTGACACAGATACGCAGTATTTT.

The gene calls are TRBV15 and TRBJ1-2; D not certain. CDR1 and CDR2 from the germline V gene are LNHNV and YYDKDF (reference sequence). V gave up 5 bases and J gave up 6 bases, with 10 bases separating them. The CDR3 is 12 residues long. CDR3 residues: CATSGGSDGYTF. In nucleotides, the CDR3 is TGTGCCACCAGCGGAGGGTCGGATGGCTACACCTTC.

The chain links TRBV29-1 to TRBJ1-1; tentatively, D is TRBD1 (6 bases). Germline V lookup: CDR1 SQVTM, CDR2 ANQGSEA. Trimming pared 1 base from V and 3 bases from J, leaving 12 bases between. This CDR3 is built from 14 residues. The CDR3 here is CSVEGGGGYTEAFF. Written as DNA, the CDR3 is TGCAGCGTTGAAGGAGGTGGGGGCTACACTGAAGCTTTCTTT. Full variable domain (rest looked up from reference TRBV29-1 and TRBJ1-1): SAVISQKPSRDICQRGTSLTIQCQVDSQVTMMFWYRQQPGQSLTLIATANQGSEATYESGFVIDKFPISRPNLTFSTLTVSNMSPEDSSIYLCSVEGGGGYTEAFFGQGTRLTVV.

The chain recombines TRBV19 with TRBJ1-1; the D is unclear. The CDR3 runs 12 residues. Between the trimmed V and J ends, which lost 8 bases and 3 bases, there was a span of 10 bases. Per germline, CDR1 LNHDA and CDR2 SQIVND (reference sequence). The CDR3 spells CASQWGDTEAFF. The CDR3 nucleotides are TGTGCCAGTCAGTGGGGTGACACTGAAGCTTTCTTT.

Within the sample, this clonotype is medium-sized. The rearrangement uses TRBV2 and TRBJ1-2; D remains unclear. The V gene's germline CDR1 is SNHLY and CDR2 FYNNEI. The V end lost 5 bases, the J end lost 2 bases, and 9 bases lay between the germline ends. The CDR3 length is 13 residues. The CDR3 region has the DNA TGTGCCAGCAGTCAAAGTAGGAACTATGGCTACACCTTC. Translation gives CASSQSRNYGYTF.

V and J are TRBV12-3 or TRBV12-4 and TRBJ1-5; 8 bases agree with TRBD1. The ends lost 5 bases at V and 4 bases at J; junction bases unmatched: 7. This CDR3 is built from 15 residues. The CDR3 sequence: CASSPRRQGNQPQHF. DNA for the CDR3: TGTGCCAGCAGTCCCCGTCGACAGGGGAATCAGCCCCAGCATTTT.

The chain has TRBV4-1 and TRBJ1-1; 7 positions agree with TRBD1. Trimming cost V 3 bases and J 0 bases; bases outside gene matches: 4. CDR1 and CDR2 (germline): MGHRA, YSYEKL. The CDR3 length is 15 residues. The CDR3 DNA reads TGCGCCAGCAGCCATGGACAGGATTTGAACACTGAAGCTTTCTTT. It translates to CASSHGQDLNTEAFF.

This chain links TRBV5-1 with TRBJ2-3; 7 nucleotides agree with TRBD1. The CDR3 extends over 14 amino acids. Germline assignment: CDR1 SGHRS and CDR2 YFSETQ. Germline trimming cut 6 bases from V and 2 bases from J; bases unmatched to any gene: 6. The CDR3 coding sequence is TGCGCCAGCAAGAGGGGGCAGTACACAGATACGCAGTATTTT. It translates to CASKRGQYTDTQYF.

This rearrangement joins TRBV12-3 or TRBV12-4 to TRBJ1-1; D might be TRBD1 (6 bases). Trimming shortened V by 6 bases and J by 1 base, and 27 bases separated the two germline ends. The CDR3 totals 19 residues. This chain's CDR3 is CASSIQQGLRRPQNTEAFF. Here the CDR3 DNA reads TGTGCCAGCAGCATACAACAGGGTTTAAGGAGGCCCCAGAACACTGAAGCTTTCTTT.

This clonotype came up a few times. The rearrangement uses TRBV20-1 and TRBJ2-5; 8 nucleotides align to TRBD2. Losses at the gene ends were 7 bases for V and 2 bases for J; bases not matched to a gene: 9. The CDR3 contains 14 residues. Germline CDR1 and CDR2: DFQATT and SNEGSKA (reference sequence). Written as DNA, the CDR3 is TGCAGTGTGGTGACGGGGGGGAGGCAAGAGACCCAGTACTTC. The encoded protein is CSVVTGGRQETQYF.

The chain recombines TRBV6-1 with TRBJ2-3; no definite D call. The V end lost 6 bases, the J end lost 2 bases, and 9 bases lay between the germline ends. The germline V gene encodes CDR1 MNHNS and CDR2 SASEGT. The length of the CDR3 is 13 residues. The CDR3 protein is CASRKSNTDTQYF. CDR3 nucleotide sequence: TGTGCCAGCAGAAAGAGCAACACAGATACGCAGTATTTT.